The 11 T cell receptor beta chains presented below share a single source sample, sequenced in a study of blood T cells in healthy people across ages. The use of a sample-barcoded 5' primer and a J-beta primer mix characterized a second PCR of roughly 6 to 11 cycles. TCRdb reprocessed the 5' RACE reads with MiXCR, giving one entry per CDR3 protein. In the table there are about a million distinct CDR3 sequences, 35% to 45% of which are singletons. Sequencing was carried out using blood. The receptors come from a man between 18 and 29 years old in good health.

Worth noting for this clonotype: A much larger clone differs by one base, so this may be a read error. The chain joins TRBV7-3 to TRBJ2-1; 7 nucleotides agree with TRBD2. The CDR3 runs 13 residues. The germline gives CDR1 SGHTA, CDR2 FQGTGA. Here the CDR3 DNA reads TGTGCCAACAGCCGGGGACTACCCGATGAGCAGTTCTTC. Translation: CANSRGLPDEQFF.

The chain has TRBV10-3 and TRBJ1-1, with D possibly TRBD1 on 5 matching bases. Trimming left V 3 bases short and J 4 bases short, with 24 bases between. Germline CDR1 and CDR2: ENHRY and SYGVKD. CDR3 length equals 18 residues. The CDR3 DNA reads as TGTGCCATCAGTGACTCTGAAGCAGGGAACGGAGGGCGCACTGAAGCTTTCTTT. Protein sequence: CAISDSEAGNGGRTEAFF.

The chain is built from TRBV12-5 and TRBJ2-3, with D tentatively TRBD1 or TRBD2 (6 bases each). The CDR3 is made up of 15 amino acids. Germline CDR1 is LGHNT and CDR2 is FRNRAP. Trimming took off 6 bases at V and 6 bases at J, with 19 bases between the two ends. The CDR3 spells CASGPPQGLGDTQYF. DNA for the CDR3: TGTGCTAGTGGCCCCCCACAGGGACTCGGGGATACGCAGTATTTT.

As for this clonotype: One base away lies a much larger clone, so this may be a sequencing read error. The chain is built from TRBV7-9 and TRBJ2-1, with a tentative D call TRBD2 (6 bases). Germline V CDR1 and CDR2: SEHNR, FQNEAQ (reference sequence). The CDR3 runs 17 residues. The CDR3 nucleotides read TGTGCCAGCCGCTTACCCCTATCGGGACTCTCCTACAATGAGCAGTTCTTC. Its protein is CASRLPLSGLSYNEQFF.

In its sample, this clonotype was seen a few times. The gene calls are TRBV9 and TRBJ2-3, with D unclear. Per germline, CDR1 SGDLS and CDR2 YYNGEE. Trimming stripped 3 bases from V and 5 bases from J, with 19 bases between. The length of the CDR3 is 16 residues. The CDR3, as DNA: TGTGCCAGCAGCGAAAGCCCGGCAGACCATGGAGATACGCAGTATTTT. It codes for CASSESPADHGDTQYF. Drawing the rest from reference TRBV9 and TRBJ2-3, the complete variable domain is DSGVTQTPKHLITATGQRVTLRCSPRSGDLSVYWYQQSLDQGLQFLIQYYNGEERAKGNILERFSAQQFPDLHSELNLSSLELGDSALYFCASSESPADHGDTQYFGPGTRLTVL.

V usage is TRBV27 and J usage is TRBJ1-6; weak D call: TRBD1 (6 bases). The V and J ends lost 4 bases and 5 bases respectively, with 15 bases between them. The CDR3 spans 16 residues. From germline, CDR1 is MNHEY and CDR2 SMNVEV (reference sequence). The CDR3 sequence: CASSYTYRVNNSPLHF. CDR3 coding DNA: TGTGCCAGCAGTTACACGTACAGGGTTAATAATTCACCCCTCCACTTT.

This clonotype has a handful of counts. The chain recombines TRBV4-3 with TRBJ2-7, with D possibly being TRBD1 (5 bases). CDR1 is LGHNA, CDR2 YSLEER, per germline. With 0 bases removed from V and 3 bases from J, the gap between germline ends came to 12 bases. The CDR3 contains 15 residues. DNA for the CDR3: TGCGCCAGCAGCCAAGATAGGAACACAGGCTACGAGCAGTACTTC. Its protein is CASSQDRNTGYEQYF.

This clonotype was observed many times. The chain employs TRBV10-3 and TRBJ1-5; D possibly corresponds to TRBD1 (5 bases). Germline V CDR1 and CDR2: ENHRY, SYGVKD. Trimming pared 5 bases from V and 3 bases from J, leaving 11 bases between. There are 14 residues in the CDR3. Here the CDR3 DNA reads TGTGCCATCAGTCCGACAGTTGACAATCAGCCCCAGCATTTT. It codes for CAISPTVDNQPQHF.

This clonotype came up many times. This chain connects TRBV20-1 to TRBJ2-3, with D perhaps TRBD2 (6 bases). The germline V and J ends were trimmed by 3 bases and 0 bases, with 10 bases remaining between them. Per the germline V gene, CDR1 is DFQATT and CDR2 is SNEGSKA (reference sequence). This CDR3 is built from 14 residues. CDR3 sequence: CSASGGDSTDTQYF. As DNA, the CDR3 is TGCAGTGCTAGTGGCGGGGACAGCACAGATACGCAGTATTTT.

Concerning this clonotype: A much larger clone sits a single nucleotide away, making a read error possible. The genes are TRBV29-1 and TRBJ2-5, with 11 bases lining up with TRBD2. CDR3 length: 15 amino acids. CDR1 is SQVTM and CDR2 is ANQGSEA in the germline V gene. Trimming cost V 3 bases and J 11 bases; bases outside gene matches: 14. CDR3 in DNA: TGCAGCGTTGAGGGTCTAGCGGGGGGACACGATGAGCAGTACTTC. The encoded protein is CSVEGLAGGHDEQYF.

To note about this clonotype: A much larger clone differs by one base, so this may be a read error. This chain joins TRBV7-2 and TRBJ2-3, with D unclear. There are 16 residues in the CDR3. The V end lost 8 bases, the J end lost 0 bases, and 18 bases lay between the germline ends. Germline loops: CDR1 SGHTA, CDR2 FQGNSA. This CDR3 reads CASGQRVGGSTDTQYF. The CDR3 nucleotides are TGTGCCAGCGGCCAACGGGTCGGTGGGAGCACAGATACGCAGTATTTT.